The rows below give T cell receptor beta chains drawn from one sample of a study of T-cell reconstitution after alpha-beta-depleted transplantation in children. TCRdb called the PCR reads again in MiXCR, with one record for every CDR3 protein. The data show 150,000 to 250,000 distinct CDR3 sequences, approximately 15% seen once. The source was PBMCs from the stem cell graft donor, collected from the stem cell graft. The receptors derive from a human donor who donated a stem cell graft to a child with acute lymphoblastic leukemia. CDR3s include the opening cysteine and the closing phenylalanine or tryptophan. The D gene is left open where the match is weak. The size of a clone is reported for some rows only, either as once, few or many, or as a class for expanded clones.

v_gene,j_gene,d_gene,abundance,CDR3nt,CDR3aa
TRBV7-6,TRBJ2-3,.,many,TGTGCCAGCAGCGCGAGCCGCCAATCCGCGCAGTATTTT,CASSASRQSAQYF
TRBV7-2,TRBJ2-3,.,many,TGCGCCAGCAGCCCCCGTGCTAGCACAGATACGCAGTATTTT,CASSPRASTDTQYF
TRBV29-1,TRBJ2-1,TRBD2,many,TGCAGCGTTGAAGGGGGGAGGGGCGATGAGCAGTTCTTC,CSVEGGRGDEQFF
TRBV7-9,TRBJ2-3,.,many,TGTGCCAGCAGCTTAGAGTCGGAAGGGCGTACGCAGTATTTT,CASSLESEGRTQYF
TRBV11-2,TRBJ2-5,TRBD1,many,TGTGCCAGCAGCCGCGAGTCGGGACAGTTTTTAGAGACCCAGTACTTC,CASSRESGQFLETQYF
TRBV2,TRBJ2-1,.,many,TGTGCCAGCGCAACCTACAATGAGCAGTTCTTC,CASATYNEQFF
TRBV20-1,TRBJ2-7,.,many,TGCAGTGCTAGAGTGCCGGGACAAGACTACGAGCAGTACTTC,CSARVPGQDYEQYF
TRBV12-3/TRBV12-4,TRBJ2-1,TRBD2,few,TGTGCCAGCAGTTCCCGACTAGCGGGATTCAATGAGCAGTTCTTC,CASSSRLAGFNEQFF
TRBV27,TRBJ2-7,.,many,TGTGCCATCAGAACCCCATATGGGGGAACTTACGAGCAGTACTTC,CAIRTPYGGTYEQYF
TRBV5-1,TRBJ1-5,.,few,TGCGCCAGCAGCTTGGGCGGGGAAAATCAGCCCCAGCATTTT,CASSLGGENQPQHF
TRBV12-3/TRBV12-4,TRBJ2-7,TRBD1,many,TGTGCCAGCAGTCTGACAGGGGTAACCTACGAGCAGTACTTC,CASSLTGVTYEQYF
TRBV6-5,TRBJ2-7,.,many,TGTGCCAGCAGTTCCCCCGGGAAGTTCTACGAGCAGTACTTC,CASSSPGKFYEQYF
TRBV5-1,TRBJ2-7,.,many,TGCGCCAGCAGCTCCGGGGAGAGCGACGAGCAGTACTTC,CASSSGESDEQYF
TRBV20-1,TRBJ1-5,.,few,TGCAGTGCTAGAGATGGTCCTGGAGTTCAGCCCCAGCATTTT,CSARDGPGVQPQHF
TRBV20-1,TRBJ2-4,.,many,TGCAGTGCTGGTCGGGCGGGGCTTTTAGCCAAAAACATTCAGTACTTC,CSAGRAGLLAKNIQYF
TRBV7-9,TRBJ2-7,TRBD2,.,TGTGCCAGCAGCTTTGTGACTAGCGGGAGCTCCTACGAGCAGTACTTC,CASSFVTSGSSYEQYF
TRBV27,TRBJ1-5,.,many,TGTGCCAGCAGTTTATCCCCCCCCAGGTTCAATCAGCCCCAGCATTTT,CASSLSPPRFNQPQHF
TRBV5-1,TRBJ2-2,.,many,TGCGCCAGCAGCCCACGGGGACAGAACACCGGGGAGCTGTTTTTT,CASSPRGQNTGELFF
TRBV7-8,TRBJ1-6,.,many,TGTGCCAGCAGCTCGGCCCTTCGGGGGTATAATTCACCCCTCCACTTT,CASSSALRGYNSPLHF
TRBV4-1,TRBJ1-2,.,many,TGCGCCAGCAGCCAAGGTGTGGGACGTAGGCCGGCGGGGGGCTACACCTTC,CASSQGVGRRPAGGYTF
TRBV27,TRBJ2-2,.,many,TGTGCCAGCAGTCCCCCCCGTTGGGGGGCGCGGACCGGGGAGCTGTTTTTT,CASSPPRWGARTGELFF
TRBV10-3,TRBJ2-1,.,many,TGTGCCATCAGTGCCCAGGGTTACGAGCAGTTCTTC,CAISAQGYEQFF
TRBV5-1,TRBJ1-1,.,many,TGCGCCAGCAGCTTGGGGCAGGGCATTATGACTGAAGCTTTCTTT,CASSLGQGIMTEAFF
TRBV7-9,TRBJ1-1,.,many,TGTGCCAGCAGCTTAGGAGACATTTTTTTAGAAGCTTTCTTT,CASSLGDIFLEAFF
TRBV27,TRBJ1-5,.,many,TGTGCCAGCAGTTTATCGGGGGCGCTGGGCAATCAGCCCCAGCATTTT,CASSLSGALGNQPQHF
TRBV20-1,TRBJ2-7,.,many,TGCAGTGCTCCGCGTCTTAGCGAGGGGAGGCCCTACGAGCAGTACTTC,CSAPRLSEGRPYEQYF
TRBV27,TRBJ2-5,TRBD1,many,TGTGCCAGCAGTCCCTACGACAGGGGGGGGACCCAGTACTTC,CASSPYDRGGTQYF
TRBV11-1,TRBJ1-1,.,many,TGTGCCAGCAGCACCCGACAGTTGAACACTGAAGCTTTCTTT,CASSTRQLNTEAFF